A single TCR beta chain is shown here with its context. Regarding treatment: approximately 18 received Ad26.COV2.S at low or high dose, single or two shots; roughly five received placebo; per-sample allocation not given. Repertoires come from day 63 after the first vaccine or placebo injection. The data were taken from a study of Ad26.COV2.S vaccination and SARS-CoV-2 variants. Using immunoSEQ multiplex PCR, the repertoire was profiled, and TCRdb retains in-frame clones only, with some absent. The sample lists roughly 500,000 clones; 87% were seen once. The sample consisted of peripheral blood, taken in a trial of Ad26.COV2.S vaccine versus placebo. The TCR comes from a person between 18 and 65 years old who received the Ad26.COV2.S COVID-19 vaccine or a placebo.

The CDR3 DNA is TGTGCCAGCAGCCCCCGTCTAGTTGGACCAGATACGCAGTATTTT. Its protein product is CASSPRLVGPDTQYF. The rearrangement links TRBV7-8 to TRBJ2-3; D is unclear. The germline gives CDR1 SGHVS, CDR2 FQNEAQ. V shed 5 bases and J shed 4 bases, with 16 bases lying between them. The CDR3 spans 15 residues.